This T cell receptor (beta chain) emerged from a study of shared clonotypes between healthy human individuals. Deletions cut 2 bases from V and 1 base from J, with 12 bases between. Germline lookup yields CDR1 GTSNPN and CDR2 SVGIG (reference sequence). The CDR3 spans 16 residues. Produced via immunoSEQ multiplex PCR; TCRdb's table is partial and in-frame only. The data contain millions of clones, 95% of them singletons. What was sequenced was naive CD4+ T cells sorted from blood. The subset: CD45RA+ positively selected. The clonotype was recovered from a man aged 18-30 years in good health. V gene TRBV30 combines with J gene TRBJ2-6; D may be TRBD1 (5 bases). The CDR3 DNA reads TGTGCCTGGAGTTCGAACAGGTTTTCTGGGGCCAACGTCCTGACTTTC. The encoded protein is CAWSSNRFSGANVLTF.